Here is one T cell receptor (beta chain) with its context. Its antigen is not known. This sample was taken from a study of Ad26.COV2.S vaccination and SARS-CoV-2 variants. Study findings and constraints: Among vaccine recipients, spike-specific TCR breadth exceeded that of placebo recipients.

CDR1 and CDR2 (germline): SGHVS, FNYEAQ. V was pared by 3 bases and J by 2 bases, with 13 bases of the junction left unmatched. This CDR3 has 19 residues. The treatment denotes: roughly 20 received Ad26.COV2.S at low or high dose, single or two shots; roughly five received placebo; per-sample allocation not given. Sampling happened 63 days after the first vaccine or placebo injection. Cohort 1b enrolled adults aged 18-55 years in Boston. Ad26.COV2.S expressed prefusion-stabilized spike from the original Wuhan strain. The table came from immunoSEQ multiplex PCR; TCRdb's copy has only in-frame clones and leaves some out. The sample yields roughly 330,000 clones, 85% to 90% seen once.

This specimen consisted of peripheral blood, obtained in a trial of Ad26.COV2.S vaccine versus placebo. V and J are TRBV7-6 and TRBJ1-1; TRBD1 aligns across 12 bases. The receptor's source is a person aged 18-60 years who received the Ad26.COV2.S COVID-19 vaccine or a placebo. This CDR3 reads CASSFVPGQGARTNTEAFF. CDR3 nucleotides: TGTGCCAGCAGCTTCGTCCCGGGACAGGGGGCGCGGACTAACACTGAAGCTTTCTTT.